The T cell receptor (beta chain) under discussion was sequenced for a study of T cell responses to AZD1222 COVID-19 vaccine. Findings of the study overall: Rises in breadth and depth of Spike-specific TCRs came after two AZD1222 doses. The study identified only six AZD1222 recipients as seropositive at baseline. White British people made up most donors, females outnumbered males, and clonal diversity was possibly underestimated. Repertoires were obtained solely post-peak T cell response.

The V and J ends lost 3 bases and 9 bases, in that order; junction bases with no gene match: 5. The germline V gene has CDR1 DFQATT and CDR2 SNEGSKA (reference sequence). CDR3 length equals 12 residues. On this clone: Its target is unknown.

The assay was immunoSEQ multiplex PCR, and TCRdb's table has in-frame clones only and misses some. This table has 100,000 to 130,000 clones, around 92% appearing once. Source: peripheral blood, taken on day 0 of AZD1222 vaccination. This TCR came from an adult in good health. V gene TRBV20-1 combines with J gene TRBJ2-1; TRBD1 matches at 7 bases. The CDR3 DNA reads TGCAGTGCTAGTACAGGGGATAGTGAGCAGTTCTTC. As protein: CSASTGDSEQFF.